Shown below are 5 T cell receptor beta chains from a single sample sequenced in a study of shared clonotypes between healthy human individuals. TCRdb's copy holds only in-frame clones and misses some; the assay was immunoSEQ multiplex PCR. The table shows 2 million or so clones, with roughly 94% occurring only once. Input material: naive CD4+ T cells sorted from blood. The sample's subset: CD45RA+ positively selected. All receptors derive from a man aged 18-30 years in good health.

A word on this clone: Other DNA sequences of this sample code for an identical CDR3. The CDR3 nucleotides read TGTGCCAGCAGCTCGTCCGGGAACACTGAAGCTTTCTTT. Translation: CASSSSGNTEAFF. The genes are TRBV7-2 and TRBJ1-1; D not certain. The CDR3 has 13 residues. With 4 bases removed from V and 1 base from J, the gap between germline ends came to 7 bases. Germline assignment: CDR1 SGHTA and CDR2 FQGNSA.

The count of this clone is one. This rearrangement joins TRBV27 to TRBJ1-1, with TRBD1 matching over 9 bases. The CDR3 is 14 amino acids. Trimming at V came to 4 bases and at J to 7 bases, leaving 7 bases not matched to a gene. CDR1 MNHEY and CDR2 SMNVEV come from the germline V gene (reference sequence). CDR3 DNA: TGTGCCAGCAGTTCCAGGACAGGGGAAGTTGAAGCTTTCTTT. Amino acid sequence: CASSSRTGEVEAFF.

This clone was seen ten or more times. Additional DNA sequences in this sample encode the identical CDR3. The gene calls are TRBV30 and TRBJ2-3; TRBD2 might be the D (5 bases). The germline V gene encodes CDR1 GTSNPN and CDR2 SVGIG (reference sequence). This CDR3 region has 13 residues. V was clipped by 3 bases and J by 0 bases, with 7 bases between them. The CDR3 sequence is CAWSGISTDTQYF. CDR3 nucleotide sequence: TGTGCCTGGAGCGGGATTAGCACAGATACGCAGTATTTT.

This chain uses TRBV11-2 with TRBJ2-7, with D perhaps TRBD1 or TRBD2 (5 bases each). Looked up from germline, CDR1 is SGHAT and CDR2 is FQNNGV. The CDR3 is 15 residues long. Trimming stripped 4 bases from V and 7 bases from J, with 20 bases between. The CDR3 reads CASSSRDGLFIEQYF. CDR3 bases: TGTGCCAGCAGCTCCCGGGACGGTCTGTTTATAGAGCAGTACTTC.

CDR3 amino acids: CASSSGVFSYEQYF. The CDR3 nucleotides are TGTGCCAGCAGTTCAGGGGTATTCTCCTACGAGCAGTACTTC. The rearrangement uses TRBV28 and TRBJ2-7; maybe TRBD1 (6 bases). This CDR3 spans 14 amino acids. The germline V and J ends were trimmed by 4 bases and 0 bases, with 10 bases remaining between them. The germline gives CDR1 MDHEN, CDR2 SYDVKM. Full variable domain (outside the CDR3, taken from reference TRBV28 and TRBJ2-7): DVKVTQSSRYLVKRTGEKVFLECVQDMDHENMFWYRQDPGLGLRLIYFSYDVKMKEKGDIPEGYSVSREKKERFSLILESASTNQTSMYLCASSSGVFSYEQYFGPGTRLTVT.